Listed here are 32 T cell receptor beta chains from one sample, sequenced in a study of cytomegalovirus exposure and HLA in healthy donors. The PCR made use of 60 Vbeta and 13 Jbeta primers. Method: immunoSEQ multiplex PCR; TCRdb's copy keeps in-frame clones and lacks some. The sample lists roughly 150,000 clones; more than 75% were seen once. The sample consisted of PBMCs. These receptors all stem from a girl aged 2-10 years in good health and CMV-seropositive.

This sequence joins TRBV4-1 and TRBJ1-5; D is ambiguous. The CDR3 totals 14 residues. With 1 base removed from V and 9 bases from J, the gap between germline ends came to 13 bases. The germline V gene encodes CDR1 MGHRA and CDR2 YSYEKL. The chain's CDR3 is CASSQASAVRPQHF. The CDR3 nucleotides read TGCGCCAGCAGCCAAGCGAGTGCCGTTAGGCCCCAGCATTTT.

The CDR3 coding sequence is TGTGCCATCAGTGAGTCGAGTCCCGAGCAGTACTTC. This codes for CAISESSPEQYF. The rearrangement joins TRBV10-3 to TRBJ2-7; D not resolved. This CDR3 has 12 residues. Trimming shortened V by 0 bases and J by 6 bases, and 6 bases separated the two germline ends. CDR1 and CDR2 (germline): ENHRY, SYGVKD.

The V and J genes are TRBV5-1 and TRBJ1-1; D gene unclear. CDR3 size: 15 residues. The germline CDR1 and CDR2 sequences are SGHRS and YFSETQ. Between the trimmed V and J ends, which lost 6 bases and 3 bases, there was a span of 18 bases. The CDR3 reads CASTLSQREDTEAFF. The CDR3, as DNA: TGCGCCAGCACCTTATCGCAGCGGGAGGACACTGAAGCTTTCTTT.

CDR3 DNA: TGTGCCAGTAGTGTGACCGGGACAGGGGTCGGCTACACCTTC. Protein product: CASSVTGTGVGYTF. This chain connects TRBV19 to TRBJ1-2; 10 nucleotides match TRBD1. Trimming at V came to 5 bases and at J to 8 bases, leaving 8 bases not matched to a gene. CDR1 LNHDA and CDR2 SQIVND come from the germline V gene (reference sequence). The CDR3 loop spans 14 amino acids. Looking up the rest from reference TRBV19 and TRBJ1-2 gives the full variable domain: DGGITQSPKYLFRKEGQNVTLSCEQNLNHDAMYWYRQDPGQGLRLIYYSQIVNDFQKGDIAEGYSVSREKKESFPLTVTSAQKNPTAFYLCASSVTGTGVGYTFGSGTRLTVV.

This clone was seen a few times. The chain's CDR3 is CASSPGIAGGHEQFF. The CDR3 DNA follows: TGTGCCAGCAGCCCTGGGATAGCGGGAGGTCATGAGCAGTTCTTC. V gene TRBV7-9 combines with J gene TRBJ2-1, with 10 bases identical to TRBD2. Germline V gene sequence: CDR1 SEHNR, CDR2 FQNEAQ (reference sequence). This CDR3 spans 15 amino acids. The ends lost 5 bases at V and 8 bases at J; junction bases unmatched: 9.

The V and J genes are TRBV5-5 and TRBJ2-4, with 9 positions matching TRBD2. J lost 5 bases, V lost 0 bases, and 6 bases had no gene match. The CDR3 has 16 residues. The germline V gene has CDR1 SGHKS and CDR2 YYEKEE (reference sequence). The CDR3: CASSLAGGRGENIQYF. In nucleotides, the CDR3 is TGTGCCAGCAGCTTGGCAGGCGGGAGGGGCGAAAACATTCAGTACTTC.

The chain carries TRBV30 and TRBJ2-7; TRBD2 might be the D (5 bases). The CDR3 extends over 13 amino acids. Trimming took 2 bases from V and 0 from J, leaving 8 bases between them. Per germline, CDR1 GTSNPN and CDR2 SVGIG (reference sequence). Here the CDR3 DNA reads TGTGCCTGGAGTCGGGGTGGCTCCTACGAGCAGTACTTC. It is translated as CAWSRGGSYEQYF.

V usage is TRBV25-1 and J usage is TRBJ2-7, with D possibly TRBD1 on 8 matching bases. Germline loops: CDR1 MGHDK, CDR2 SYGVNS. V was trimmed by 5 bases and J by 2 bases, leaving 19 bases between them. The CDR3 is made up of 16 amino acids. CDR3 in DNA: TGTGCCAGCAGTCAAACAGGGGGGGGGAGCGCCTACGAGCAGTACTTC. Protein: CASSQTGGGSAYEQYF.

The CDR3 spells CASSLAGGGYNEQFF. CDR3 nucleotide sequence: TGCGCCAGCAGCCTAGCGGGAGGGGGTTACAATGAGCAGTTCTTC. The rearrangement links TRBV5-1 to TRBJ2-1, with TRBD2 matching over 12 bases. CDR3 length: 15 residues. V gave up 4 bases and J gave up 4 bases; unmatched junction bases: 3. Germline loops: CDR1 SGHRS, CDR2 YFSETQ.

The CDR3 loop is CASSRDRVGGYTF. The CDR3 nucleotides read TGCGCCAGCAGCCGAGACAGGGTTGGTGGCTACACCTTC. The gene calls are TRBV5-1 and TRBJ1-2, with 7 positions matching TRBD1. This CDR3 contains 13 residues. Unmatched junction bases numbered 7, after V lost 4 bases and J lost 7 bases. Germline V gene data show CDR1 as SGHRS and CDR2 as YFSETQ.

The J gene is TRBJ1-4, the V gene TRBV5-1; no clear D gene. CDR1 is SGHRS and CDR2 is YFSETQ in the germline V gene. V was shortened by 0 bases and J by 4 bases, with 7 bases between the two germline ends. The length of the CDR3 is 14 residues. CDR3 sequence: CASSLGQYNEKLFF. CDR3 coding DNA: TGCGCCAGCAGCTTGGGTCAGTATAATGAAAAACTGTTTTTT.

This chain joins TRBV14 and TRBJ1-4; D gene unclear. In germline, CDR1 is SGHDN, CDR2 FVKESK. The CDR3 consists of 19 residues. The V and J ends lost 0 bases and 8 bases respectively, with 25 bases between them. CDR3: CASSQDYAIPGSLGEKLFF. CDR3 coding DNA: TGTGCCAGCAGCCAAGATTATGCGATTCCAGGTTCCCTGGGCGAAAAACTGTTTTTT.

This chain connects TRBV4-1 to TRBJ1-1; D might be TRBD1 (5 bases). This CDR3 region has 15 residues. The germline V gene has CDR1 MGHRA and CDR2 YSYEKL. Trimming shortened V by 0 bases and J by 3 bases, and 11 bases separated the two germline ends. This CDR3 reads CASSQDARAHTEAFF. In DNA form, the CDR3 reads TGCGCCAGCAGCCAAGATGCCAGGGCCCACACTGAAGCTTTCTTT.

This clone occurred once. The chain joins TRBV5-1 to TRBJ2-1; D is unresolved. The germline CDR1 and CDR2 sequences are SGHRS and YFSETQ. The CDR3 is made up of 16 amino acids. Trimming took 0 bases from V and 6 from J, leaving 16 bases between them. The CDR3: CASSLDPAAAANEQFF. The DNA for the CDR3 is TGCGCCAGCAGCTTGGATCCGGCGGCCGCCGCCAATGAGCAGTTCTTC.

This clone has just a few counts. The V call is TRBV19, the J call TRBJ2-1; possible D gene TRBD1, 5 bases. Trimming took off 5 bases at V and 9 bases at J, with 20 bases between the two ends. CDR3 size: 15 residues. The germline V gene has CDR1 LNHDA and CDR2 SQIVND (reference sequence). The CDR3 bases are TGTGCCAGTAGTTCTTCTGGGGCGCTGAGGAGTGAGCAGTTCTTC. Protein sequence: CASSSSGALRSEQFF.

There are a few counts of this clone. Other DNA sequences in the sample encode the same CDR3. In DNA form, the CDR3 reads TGCGCCAGCAGTCCCCCAATTAGCGGCGGGAGACCATCTGAAGCTTTCTTT. Encoded protein: CASSPPISGGRPSEAFF. The gene calls are TRBV4-1 and TRBJ1-1; D gene ambiguous. Germline CDR1 MGHRA, CDR2 YSYEKL. The CDR3 loop spans 17 amino acids. The V end was cut by 6 bases, the J end by 6 bases, with 26 bases between.

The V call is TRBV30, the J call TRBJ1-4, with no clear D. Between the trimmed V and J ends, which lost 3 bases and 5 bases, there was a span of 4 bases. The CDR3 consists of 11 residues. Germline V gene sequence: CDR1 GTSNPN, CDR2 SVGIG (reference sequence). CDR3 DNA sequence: TGTGCCTGGAGCCCGAATGAAAAACTGTTTTTT. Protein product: CAWSPNEKLFF.

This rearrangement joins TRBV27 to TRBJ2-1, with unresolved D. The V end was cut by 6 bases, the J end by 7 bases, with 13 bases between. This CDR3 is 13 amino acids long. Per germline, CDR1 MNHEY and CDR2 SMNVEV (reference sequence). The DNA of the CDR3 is TGTGCCAGCAGCATATCAAATACTAATGAGCAGTTCTTC. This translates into CASSISNTNEQFF.

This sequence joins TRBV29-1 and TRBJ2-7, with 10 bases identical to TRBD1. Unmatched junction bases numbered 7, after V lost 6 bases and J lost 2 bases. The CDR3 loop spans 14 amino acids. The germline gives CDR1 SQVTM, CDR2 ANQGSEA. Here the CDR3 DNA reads TGCAGCGTAGTGGACAGGGGGGGGACCTACGAGCAGTACTTC. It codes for CSVVDRGGTYEQYF.

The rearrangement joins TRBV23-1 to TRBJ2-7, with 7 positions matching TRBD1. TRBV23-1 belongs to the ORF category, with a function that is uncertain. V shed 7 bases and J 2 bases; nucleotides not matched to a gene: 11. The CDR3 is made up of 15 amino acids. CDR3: CASTREQGPPYEQYF. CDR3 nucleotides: TGCGCCAGCACCCGAGAACAGGGGCCGCCCTACGAGCAGTACTTC.

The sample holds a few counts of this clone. CDR3 nucleotides: TGCGCCAGCAGTTGGGCGTTGAACACTGAAGCTTTCTTT. It translates to CASSWALNTEAFF. The chain combines TRBV5-1 with TRBJ1-1; D ambiguous. The CDR3 totals 13 residues. The germline gives CDR1 SGHRS, CDR2 YFSETQ. Trimming shortened V by 5 bases and J by 0 bases, and 8 bases separated the two germline ends.

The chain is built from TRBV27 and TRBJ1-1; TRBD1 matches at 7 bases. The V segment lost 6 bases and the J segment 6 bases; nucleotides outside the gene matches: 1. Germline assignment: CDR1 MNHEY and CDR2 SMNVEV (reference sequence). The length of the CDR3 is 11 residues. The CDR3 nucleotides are TGTGCCAGCAGAGGGGGCCCTGAAGCTTTCTTT. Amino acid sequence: CASRGGPEAFF.

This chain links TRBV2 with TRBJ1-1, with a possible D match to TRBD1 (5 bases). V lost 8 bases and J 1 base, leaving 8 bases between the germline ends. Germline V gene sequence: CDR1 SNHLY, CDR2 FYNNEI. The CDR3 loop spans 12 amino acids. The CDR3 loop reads CASRQGNTEAFF. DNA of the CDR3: TGTGCCAGCCGGCAGGGGAACACTGAAGCTTTCTTT.

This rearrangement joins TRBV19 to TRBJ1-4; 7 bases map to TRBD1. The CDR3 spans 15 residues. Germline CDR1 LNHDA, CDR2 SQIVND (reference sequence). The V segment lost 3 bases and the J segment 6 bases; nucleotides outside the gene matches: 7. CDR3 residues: CASSMTGTAYEKLFF. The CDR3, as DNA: TGTGCCAGTAGTATGACCGGGACAGCATATGAAAAACTGTTTTTT.

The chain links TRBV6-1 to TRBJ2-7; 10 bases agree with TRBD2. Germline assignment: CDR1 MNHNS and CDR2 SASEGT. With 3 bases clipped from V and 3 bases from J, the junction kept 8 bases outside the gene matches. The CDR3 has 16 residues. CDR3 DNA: TGTGCCAGCAGTGAGGTCCCCCTAGCGGGGGACTACGAGCAGTACTTC. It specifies CASSEVPLAGDYEQYF.

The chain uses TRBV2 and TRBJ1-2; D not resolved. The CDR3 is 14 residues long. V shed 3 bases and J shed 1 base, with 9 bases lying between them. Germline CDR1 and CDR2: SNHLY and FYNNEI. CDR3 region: CASSDRNRNYGYTF. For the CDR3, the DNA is TGTGCCAGCAGTGACAGGAATCGTAACTATGGCTACACCTTC.

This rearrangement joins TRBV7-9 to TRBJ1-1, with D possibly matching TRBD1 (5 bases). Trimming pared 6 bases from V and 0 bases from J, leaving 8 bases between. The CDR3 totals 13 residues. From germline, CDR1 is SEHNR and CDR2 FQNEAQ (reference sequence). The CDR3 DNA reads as TGTGCCAGCAGGGGACTTCTGAACACTGAAGCTTTCTTT. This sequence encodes CASRGLLNTEAFF.

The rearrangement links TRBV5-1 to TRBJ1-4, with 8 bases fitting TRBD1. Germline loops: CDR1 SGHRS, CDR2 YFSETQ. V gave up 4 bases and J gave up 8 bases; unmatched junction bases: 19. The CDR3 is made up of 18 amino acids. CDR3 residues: CASSRTGTGLTKTEKLFF. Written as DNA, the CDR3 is TGCGCCAGCAGCAGAACCGGGACAGGATTGACAAAGACGGAAAAACTGTTTTTT.

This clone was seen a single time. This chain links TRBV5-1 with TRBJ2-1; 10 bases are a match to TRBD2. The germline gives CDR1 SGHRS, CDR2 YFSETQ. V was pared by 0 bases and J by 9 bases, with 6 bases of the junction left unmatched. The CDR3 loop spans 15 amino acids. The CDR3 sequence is CASSLALAGDTEQFF. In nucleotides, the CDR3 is TGCGCCAGCAGCTTGGCGCTAGCGGGAGATACTGAGCAGTTCTTC.

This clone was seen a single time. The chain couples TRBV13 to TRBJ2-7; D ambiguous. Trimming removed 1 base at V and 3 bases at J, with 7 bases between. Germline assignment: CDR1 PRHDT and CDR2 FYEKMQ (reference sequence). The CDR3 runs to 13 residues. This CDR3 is CASSLVYGYEQYF. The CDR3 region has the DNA TGTGCCAGCAGCTTAGTCTACGGCTACGAGCAGTACTTC.

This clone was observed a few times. CDR3 loop: CASSLTFSGGTDTQYF. The CDR3 nucleotides are TGTGCCAGTAGTCTTACGTTTTCGGGGGGCACAGATACGCAGTATTTT. This chain joins TRBV19 and TRBJ2-3; TRBD2 is a possible D gene (6 bases). There are 16 residues in the CDR3. Trimming removed 5 bases from V and 1 base from J, with 16 bases in between. CDR1 is LNHDA and CDR2 is SQIVND in the germline V gene (reference sequence).

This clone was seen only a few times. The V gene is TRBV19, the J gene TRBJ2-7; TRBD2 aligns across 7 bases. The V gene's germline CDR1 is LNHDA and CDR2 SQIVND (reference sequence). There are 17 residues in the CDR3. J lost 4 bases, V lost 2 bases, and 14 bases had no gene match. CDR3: CASSIQREDSSRYEQYF. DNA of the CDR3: TGTGCCAGTAGTATACAGCGGGAAGACAGTAGTCGATACGAGCAGTACTTC.